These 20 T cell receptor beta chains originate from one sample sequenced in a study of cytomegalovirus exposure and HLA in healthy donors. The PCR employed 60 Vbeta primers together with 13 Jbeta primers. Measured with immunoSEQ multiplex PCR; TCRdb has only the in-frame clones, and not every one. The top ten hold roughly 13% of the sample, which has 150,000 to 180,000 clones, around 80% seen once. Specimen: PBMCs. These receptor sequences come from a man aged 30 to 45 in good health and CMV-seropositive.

This CDR3 is CASSLIGSSGSYEQYF. CDR3 bases: TGTGCCAGCAGCCTGATAGGGAGTAGCGGGAGTTACGAGCAGTACTTC. The chain joins TRBV11-2 to TRBJ2-7, with 9 nucleotides matching TRBD2. This CDR3 contains 16 residues. The germline gives CDR1 SGHAT, CDR2 FQNNGV. V shed 5 bases and J 4 bases; nucleotides not matched to a gene: 12.

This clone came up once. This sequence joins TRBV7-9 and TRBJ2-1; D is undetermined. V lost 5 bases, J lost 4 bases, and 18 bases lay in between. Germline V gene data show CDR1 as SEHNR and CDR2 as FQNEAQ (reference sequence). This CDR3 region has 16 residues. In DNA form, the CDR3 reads TGTGCCAGCAGCCCCCCGGCGGCAGCATTTTACAATGAGCAGTTCTTC. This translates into CASSPPAAAFYNEQFF.

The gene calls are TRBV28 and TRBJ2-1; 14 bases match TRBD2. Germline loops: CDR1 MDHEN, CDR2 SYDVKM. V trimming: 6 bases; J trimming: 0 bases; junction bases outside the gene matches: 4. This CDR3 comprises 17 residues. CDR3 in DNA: TGTGCCAGCAGGGGACTAGCGGGAGACCTCTCCTACAATGAGCAGTTCTTC. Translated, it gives CASRGLAGDLSYNEQFF.

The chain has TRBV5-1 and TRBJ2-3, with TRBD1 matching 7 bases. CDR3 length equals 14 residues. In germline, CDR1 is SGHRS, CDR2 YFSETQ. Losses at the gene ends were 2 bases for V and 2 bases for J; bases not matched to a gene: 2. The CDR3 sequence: CASSLQGITDTQYF. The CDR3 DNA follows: TGCGCCAGCAGCTTACAGGGGATCACAGATACGCAGTATTTT.

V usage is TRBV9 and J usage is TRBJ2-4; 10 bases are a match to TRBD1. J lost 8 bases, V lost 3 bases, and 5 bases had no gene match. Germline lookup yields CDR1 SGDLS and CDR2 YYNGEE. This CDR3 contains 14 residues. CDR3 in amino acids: CASSAGDRGDIQYF. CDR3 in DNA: TGTGCCAGCAGCGCGGGGGACAGGGGTGACATTCAGTACTTC.

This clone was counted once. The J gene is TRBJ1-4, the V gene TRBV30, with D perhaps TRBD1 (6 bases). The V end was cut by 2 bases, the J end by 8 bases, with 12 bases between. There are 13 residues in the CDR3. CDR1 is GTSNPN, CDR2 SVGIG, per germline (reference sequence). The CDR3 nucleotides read TGTGCCTGGAGTCTCCAGGGGAACGAAAAACTGTTTTTT. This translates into CAWSLQGNEKLFF.

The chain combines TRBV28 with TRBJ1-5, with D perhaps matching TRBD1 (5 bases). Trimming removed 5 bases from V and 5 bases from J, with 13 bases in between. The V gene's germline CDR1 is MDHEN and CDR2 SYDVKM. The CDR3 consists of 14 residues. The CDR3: CASSAQGLYQPQHF. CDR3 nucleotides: TGTGCCAGCAGTGCGCAGGGTTTGTATCAGCCCCAGCATTTT.

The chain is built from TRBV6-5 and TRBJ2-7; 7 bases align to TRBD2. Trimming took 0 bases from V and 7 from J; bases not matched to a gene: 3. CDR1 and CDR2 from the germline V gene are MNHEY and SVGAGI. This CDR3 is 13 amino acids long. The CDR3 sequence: CASSYSRGREQYF. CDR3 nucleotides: TGTGCCAGCAGTTACTCGCGGGGGAGGGAGCAGTACTTC.

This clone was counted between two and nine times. The CDR3 here is CASSAYDSPSYEQYF. DNA for the CDR3: TGTGCCAGCAGCGCTTACGACTCACCCTCCTACGAGCAGTACTTC. V usage is TRBV9 and J usage is TRBJ2-7, with unresolved D. This CDR3 is built from 15 residues. V lost 3 bases and J 0 bases, leaving 13 bases between the germline ends. Germline CDR1 and CDR2: SGDLS and YYNGEE.

Here the CDR3 reads CASRTDRDSHYEQYF. The CDR3 DNA follows: TGTGCCAGCAGAACTGACCGGGACAGCCACTACGAGCAGTACTTC. The chain couples TRBV28 to TRBJ2-7; 7 bases are shared with TRBD1. This CDR3 contains 15 residues. The germline CDR1 and CDR2 sequences are MDHEN and SYDVKM. Losses at the gene ends were 6 bases for V and 3 bases for J; bases not matched to a gene: 11. Full variable domain (rest looked up from reference TRBV28 and TRBJ2-7): DVKVTQSSRYLVKRTGEKVFLECVQDMDHENMFWYRQDPGLGLRLIYFSYDVKMKEKGDIPEGYSVSREKKERFSLILESASTNQTSMYLCASRTDRDSHYEQYFGPGTRLTVT.

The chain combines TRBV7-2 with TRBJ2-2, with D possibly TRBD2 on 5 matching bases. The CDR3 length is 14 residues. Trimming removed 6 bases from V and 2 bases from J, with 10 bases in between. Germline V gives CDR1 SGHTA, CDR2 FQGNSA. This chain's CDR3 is CASRDSPNTGELFF. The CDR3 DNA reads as TGTGCCAGCAGGGACTCACCTAACACCGGGGAGCTGTTTTTT.

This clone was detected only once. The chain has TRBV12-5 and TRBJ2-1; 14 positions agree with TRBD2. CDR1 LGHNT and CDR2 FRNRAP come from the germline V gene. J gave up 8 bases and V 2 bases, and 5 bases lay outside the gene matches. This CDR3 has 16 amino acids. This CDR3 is CASGLMTSGRAYEQFF. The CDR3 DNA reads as TGTGCTAGTGGTTTGATGACTAGCGGGAGGGCCTATGAGCAGTTCTTC.

This chain's CDR3 is CASSAVLEPGGTQYF. DNA of the CDR3: TGTGCCAGCAGCGCCGTTCTGGAGCCCGGGGGGACCCAGTACTTC. The chain uses TRBV5-4 and TRBJ2-5; D might be TRBD2 (6 bases). CDR3 size: 15 residues. Germline-derived CDR1 and CDR2 are SGHNT and YYREEE (reference sequence). The V gene lost 4 bases and the J gene lost 7 bases, with 20 bases spanning the gap.

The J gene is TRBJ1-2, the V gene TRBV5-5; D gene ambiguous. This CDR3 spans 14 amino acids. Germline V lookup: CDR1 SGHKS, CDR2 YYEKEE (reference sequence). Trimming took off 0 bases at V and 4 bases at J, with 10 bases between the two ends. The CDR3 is CASSLEAASYGYTF. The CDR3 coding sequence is TGTGCCAGCAGCTTGGAGGCAGCGTCCTATGGCTACACCTTC.

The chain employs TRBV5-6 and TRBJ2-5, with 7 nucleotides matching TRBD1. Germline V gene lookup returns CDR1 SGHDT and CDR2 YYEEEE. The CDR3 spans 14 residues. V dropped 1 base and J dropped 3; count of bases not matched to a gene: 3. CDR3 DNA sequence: TGTGCCAGCAGCTTGTACAGGGGAAAAGAGACCCAGTACTTC. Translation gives CASSLYRGKETQYF. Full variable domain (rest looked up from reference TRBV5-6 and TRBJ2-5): DAGVTQSPTHLIKTRGQQVTLRCSPKSGHDTVSWYQQALGQGPQFIFQYYEEEERQRGNFPDRFSGHQFPNYSSELNVNALLLGDSALYLCASSLYRGKETQYFGPGTRLLVL.

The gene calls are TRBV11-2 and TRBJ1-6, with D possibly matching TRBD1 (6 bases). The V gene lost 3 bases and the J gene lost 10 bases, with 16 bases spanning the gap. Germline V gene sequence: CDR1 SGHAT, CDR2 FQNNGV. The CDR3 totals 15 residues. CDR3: CASSFDPGVESPLHF. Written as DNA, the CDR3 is TGTGCCAGCAGCTTCGATCCAGGGGTAGAGTCACCCCTCCACTTT. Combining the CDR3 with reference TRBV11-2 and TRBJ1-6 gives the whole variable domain EAGVAQSPRYKIIEKRQSVAFWCNPISGHATLYWYQQILGQGPKLLIQFQNNGVVDDSQLPKDRFSAERLKGVDSTLKIQPAKLEDSAVYLCASSFDPGVESPLHFGNGTRLTVT.

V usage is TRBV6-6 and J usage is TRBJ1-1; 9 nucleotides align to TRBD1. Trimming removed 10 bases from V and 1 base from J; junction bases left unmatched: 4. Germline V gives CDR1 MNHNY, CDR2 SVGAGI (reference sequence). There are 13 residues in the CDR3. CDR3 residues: CAILQGANTEAFF. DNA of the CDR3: TGTGCCATCCTACAGGGGGCGAACACTGAAGCTTTCTTT.

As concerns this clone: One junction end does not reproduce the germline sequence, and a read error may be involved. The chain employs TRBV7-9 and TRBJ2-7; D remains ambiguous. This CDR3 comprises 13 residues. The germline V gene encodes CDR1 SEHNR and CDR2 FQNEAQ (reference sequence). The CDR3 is CSSSASPGVEQYF. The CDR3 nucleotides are TGTTCCAGCAGCGCAAGTCCAGGCGTTGAGCAGTACTTC. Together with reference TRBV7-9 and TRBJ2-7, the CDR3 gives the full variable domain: DTGVSQNPRHKITKRGQNVTFRCDPISEHNRLYWYRQTLGQGPEFLTYFQNEAQLEKSRLLSDRFSAERPKGSFSTLEIQRTEQGDSAMYLCSSSASPGVEQYFGPGTRLTVT.

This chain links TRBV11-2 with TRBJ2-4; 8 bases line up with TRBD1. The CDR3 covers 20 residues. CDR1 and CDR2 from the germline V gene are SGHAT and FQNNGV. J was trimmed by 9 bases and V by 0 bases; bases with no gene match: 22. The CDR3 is CASSLDPLKSPRGHLTIQYF. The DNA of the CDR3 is TGTGCCAGCAGCTTAGACCCCCTTAAGTCTCCCAGGGGGCACTTGACCATTCAGTACTTC.

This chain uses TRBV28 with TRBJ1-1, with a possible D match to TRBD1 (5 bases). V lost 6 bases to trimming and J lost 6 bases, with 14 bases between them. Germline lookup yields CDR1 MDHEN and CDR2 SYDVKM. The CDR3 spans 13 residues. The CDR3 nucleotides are TGTGCCAGCAGGGAAGGGACTGCCGCTGAAGCTTTCTTT. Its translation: CASREGTAAEAFF.